The source of this T cell receptor beta chain is a study of blood T cell repertoires in COVID-19. Cohort placement rested on clinical history that participants reported themselves. In germline, CDR1 is MNHEY, CDR2 SMNVEV (reference sequence). Trimming stripped 2 bases from V and 3 bases from J, with 11 bases between. CDR3 length: 15 amino acids. Clones were sequenced by immunoSEQ multiplex PCR, and TCRdb holds only the in-frame ones, with some missing. The table includes 390,000 or so clones, 80% to 90% detected once. The sample consisted of PBMCs or T cells enriched from blood (not recorded which). This clonotype was sampled from a man aged 18-30 years who had recovered from COVID-19. The gene calls are TRBV27 and TRBJ1-3; D remains unclear. CDR3 in DNA: TGTGCCAGCAGTTTAAATCATCTCGGTGGAAACACCATATATTTT. It encodes CASSLNHLGGNTIYF.